The source of this TCR beta chain is a study of molecular identifiers for immune sequencing clone quantification. General observations from the study: Underestimated sizes of highly expanded clones could result from identical TCR molecules that share a barcode. Reports indicate spiked Jurkat TCR RNA from one cell could be found among about a million naive cells. Clones above 20 RNA copies contained over 97% of effector molecules and under 1% of naive molecules.

Sorting captured naive CD8 T cells as CD8+CD4-CCR7+CD45RA+. To note about this clonotype: No antigen is known for it.

TCRdb recomputed calls from the PCR reads with MiXCR, one row per CDR3 protein. The sample has 15,000 to 25,000 distinct CDR3 sequences, 20% to 25% seen once. CDR1 DFQATT and CDR2 SNEGSKA come from the germline V gene (reference sequence). The CDR3 totals 11 residues. V was cut by 0 bases and J by 10 bases, with 9 bases left in between. This rearrangement joins TRBV20-1 to TRBJ1-1; D is perhaps TRBD1 (5 bases). Sequences were obtained from naive CD8+ T cells from blood, with Jurkat cell RNA spiked in. Specified subset: FACS-sorted CD8+CD4-CCR7+CD45RA+ naive T cells. The clonotype comes from a human donor in good health. Some libraries in this study had Jurkat cell RNA spiked in. This CDR3 is CSARDTGLAFF. Here the CDR3 DNA reads TGCAGTGCTAGAGATACAGGCCTAGCTTTCTTT.